Reported below is one T cell receptor beta chain. Its cognate antigen is unknown. This specimen comes from a study of cytomegalovirus exposure and HLA in healthy donors. About the study: The 90 to 150 validation repertoires, a later analysis reported, used the same platform as the roughly 660 repertoires from the first cohort. Study-wide results and limits: First-cohort TCR clusters were later found to tend to co-occur in the 130 or so validation repertoires. TCR beta chains numbering 164 were designated cytomegalovirus-associated.

There are 13 residues in the CDR3. The trim removed 4 bases at V and 4 bases at J, leaving 2 bases unmatched. Looked up from germline, CDR1 is SGHDT and CDR2 is YYEEEE. Sequenced by immunoSEQ multiplex PCR; TCRdb stores in-frame clones only, minus some. This table has tens of thousands of clones, approximately 92% appearing once. A 120-subject validation cohort, separate from the 666-subject first cohort, supplied the donors. The receptor was isolated from a young man in good health and CMV-seropositive. V gene TRBV5-6 combines with J gene TRBJ1-1, with 9 bases matching TRBD1. Specimen: PBMCs. The CDR3 is CASSLTGGTEAFF. CDR3 coding DNA: TGTGCCAGCAGCCTGACAGGGGGCACTGAAGCTTTCTTT.